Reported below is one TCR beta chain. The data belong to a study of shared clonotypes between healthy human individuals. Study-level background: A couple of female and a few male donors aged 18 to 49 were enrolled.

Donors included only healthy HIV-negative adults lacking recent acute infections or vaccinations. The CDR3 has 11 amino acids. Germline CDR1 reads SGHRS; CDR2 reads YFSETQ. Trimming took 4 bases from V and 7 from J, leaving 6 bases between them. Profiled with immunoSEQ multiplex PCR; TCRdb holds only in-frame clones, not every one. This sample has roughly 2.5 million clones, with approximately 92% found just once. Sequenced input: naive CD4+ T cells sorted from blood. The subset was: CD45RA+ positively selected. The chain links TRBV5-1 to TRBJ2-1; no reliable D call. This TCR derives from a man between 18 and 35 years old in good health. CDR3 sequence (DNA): TGCGCCAGCAGCGTGCAGAATGAGCAGTTCTTC. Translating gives CASSVQNEQFF.